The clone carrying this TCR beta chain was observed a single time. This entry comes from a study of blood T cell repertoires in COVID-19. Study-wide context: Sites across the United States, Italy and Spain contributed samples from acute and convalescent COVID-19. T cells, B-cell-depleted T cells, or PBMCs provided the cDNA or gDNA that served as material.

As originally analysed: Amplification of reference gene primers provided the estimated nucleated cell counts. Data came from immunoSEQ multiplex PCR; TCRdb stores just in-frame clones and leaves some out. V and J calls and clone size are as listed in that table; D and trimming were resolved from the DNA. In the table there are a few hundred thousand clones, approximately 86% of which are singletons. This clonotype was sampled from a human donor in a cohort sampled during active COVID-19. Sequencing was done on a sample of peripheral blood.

CDR3 coding DNA: TGTGCCAGCAGCCCAAGGAGGGACCTAAATCAGCCCCAGCATTTT. It codes for CASSPRRDLNQPQHF. The rearrangement links TRBV6-2 or TRBV6-3 to TRBJ1-5; TRBD1 might be the D (5 bases). Trimming cost V 6 bases and J 4 bases, with 16 bases left between them. CDR3 length equals 15 residues. CDR1 MNHEY and CDR2 SVGEGT come from the germline V gene.